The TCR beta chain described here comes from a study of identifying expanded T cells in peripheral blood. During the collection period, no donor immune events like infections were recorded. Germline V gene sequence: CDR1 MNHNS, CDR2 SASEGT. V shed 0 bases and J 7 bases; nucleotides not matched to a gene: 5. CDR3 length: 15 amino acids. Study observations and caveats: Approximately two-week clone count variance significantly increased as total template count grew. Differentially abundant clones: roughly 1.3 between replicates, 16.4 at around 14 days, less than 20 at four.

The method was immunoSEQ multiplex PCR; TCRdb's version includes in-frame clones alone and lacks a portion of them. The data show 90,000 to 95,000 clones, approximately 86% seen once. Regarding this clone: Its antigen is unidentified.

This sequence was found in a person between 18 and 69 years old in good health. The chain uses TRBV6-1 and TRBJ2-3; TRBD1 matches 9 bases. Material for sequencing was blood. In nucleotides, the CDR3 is TGTGCCAGCAGTGAAGCGGGGACAGGGCTAAATACGCAGTATTTT. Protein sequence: CASSEAGTGLNTQYF.